This passage covers 27 T cell receptor beta chains from one sample sequenced in a study of T cell responses to AZD1222 COVID-19 vaccine. TCRdb's copy holds only in-frame clones and misses some; the assay was immunoSEQ multiplex PCR. The repertoire holds over 95,000 clones, with 80% to 95% as singletons. Sequencing used peripheral blood, obtained on day 0 of AZD1222 vaccination. Source of these receptors: an adult in good health.

The CDR3 is CASSLAMGGSGNTIYF. The CDR3 coding sequence is TGTGCCAGCAGCTTGGCCATGGGGGGCTCTGGAAACACCATATATTTT. J is TRBJ1-3 and V is TRBV5-4, with D maybe TRBD1 (5 bases). Germline lookup yields CDR1 SGHNT and CDR2 YYREEE (reference sequence). The CDR3 length is 16 residues. The ends were cut back, 0 bases at V and 0 bases at J, with 10 bases in the middle.

This clone was seen only a few times. The chain joins TRBV14 to TRBJ2-2; D possibly corresponds to TRBD1 (6 bases). Germline V gene lookup returns CDR1 SGHDN and CDR2 FVKESK. This CDR3 comprises 15 residues. The V end lost 5 bases, the J end lost 6 bases, and 16 bases lay between the germline ends. Here the CDR3 reads CASSYLTGTAGELFF. In nucleotides, the CDR3 is TGTGCCAGCAGCTATCTCACAGGGACCGCCGGGGAGCTGTTTTTT.

The chain couples TRBV7-5 to TRBJ1-1. TRBV7-5 is marked as a pseudogene. There are 13 residues in the CDR3. For the CDR3, the DNA is TGTGTCAGAAGCTCAAGTGTGAACACTGAAGCTTTCTTT. Translating gives CVRSSSVNTEAFF.

V and J are TRBV19 and TRBJ1-4; a weak D match, TRBD1 (5 bases). In germline, CDR1 is LNHDA, CDR2 SQIVND (reference sequence). V lost 7 bases, J lost 0 bases, and 12 bases lay in between. CDR3 size: 15 residues. In nucleotides, the CDR3 is TGTGCCAGTACGGCAAGGGGTACAACTAATGAAAAACTGTTTTTT. Amino acids: CASTARGTTNEKLFF.

The rearrangement joins TRBV5-1 to TRBJ2-5; TRBD1 matches at 9 bases. The V segment lost 4 bases and the J segment 0 bases; nucleotides outside the gene matches: 7. The germline V gene encodes CDR1 SGHRS and CDR2 YFSETQ. CDR3 length: 16 amino acids. CDR3 loop: CASSTTGTGNQETQYF. The DNA for the CDR3 is TGCGCCAGCAGCACCACCGGGACAGGGAACCAAGAGACCCAGTACTTC.

This clone showed up just once. CDR3 sequence: CASSLEGASSGNTIYF. The CDR3, as DNA: TGTGCCAGCAGCTTAGAAGGGGCGAGCTCTGGAAACACCATATATTTT. The V call is TRBV7-2, the J call TRBJ1-3; D is possibly TRBD1 (5 bases). The CDR3 sequence is 16 residues long. Germline-derived CDR1 and CDR2 are SGHTA and FQGNSA. Trimming shortened V by 1 base and J by 0 bases, and 10 bases separated the two germline ends.

The chain combines TRBV19 with TRBJ2-6; D perhaps matches TRBD1 (5 bases). Trimming stripped 7 bases from V and 0 bases from J, with 19 bases between. The CDR3 loop spans 18 amino acids. CDR1 is LNHDA and CDR2 is SQIVND in the germline V gene (reference sequence). The CDR3 DNA is TGTGCCAGTACCACAGGTACCAGGTTTGTCTCTGGGGCCAACGTCCTGACTTTC. This codes for CASTTGTRFVSGANVLTF.

The CDR3: CATSRDPRPGGNEKLFF. CDR3 nucleotides: TGTGCCACCAGCAGAGATCCCCGGCCAGGGGGTAATGAAAAACTGTTTTTT. The chain combines TRBV15 with TRBJ1-4, with 7 bases aligning to TRBD1. Germline values: CDR1 LNHNV, CDR2 YYDKDF (reference sequence). With 0 bases clipped from V and 4 bases from J, the junction kept 8 bases outside the gene matches. The CDR3 length is 17 residues.

The genes are TRBV5-1 and TRBJ1-1; TRBD1 matches at 11 bases. CDR3 length: 15 residues. J lost 4 bases, V lost 3 bases, and 5 bases had no gene match. The V gene's germline CDR1 is SGHRS and CDR2 YFSETQ. The CDR3 sequence: CASSWTGTGGTEAFF. The CDR3 DNA sequence: TGCGCCAGCAGCTGGACCGGGACAGGGGGCACTGAAGCTTTCTTT.

V gene TRBV6-5 combines with J gene TRBJ2-2; tentatively, D is TRBD1 (6 bases). The length of the CDR3 is 15 residues. Trimming removed 4 bases at V and 2 bases at J, with 11 bases between. Germline V gives CDR1 MNHEY, CDR2 SVGAGI. DNA of the CDR3: TGTGCCAGCAGTTGGGGACACAGCAACACCGGGGAGCTGTTTTTT. Amino acids: CASSWGHSNTGELFF.

The rearrangement joins TRBV5-6 to TRBJ1-4; 7 bases line up with TRBD1. Unmatched junction bases numbered 11, after V lost 7 bases and J lost 8 bases. The germline V gene encodes CDR1 SGHDT and CDR2 YYEEEE. This CDR3 contains 14 residues. The CDR3 is CASGMTGREEKLFF. DNA of the CDR3: TGTGCCAGCGGGATGACAGGGAGGGAAGAAAAACTGTTTTTT.

V gene TRBV7-9 combines with J gene TRBJ1-2; D remains unclear. V lost 1 base and J lost 4, with 10 bases in between. This CDR3 region has 14 residues. Germline V gives CDR1 SEHNR, CDR2 FQNEAQ (reference sequence). Here the CDR3 reads CASSLGPPPYGYTF. The CDR3 DNA sequence: TGTGCCAGCAGCTTAGGTCCTCCCCCCTATGGCTACACCTTC.

This clone was detected once. This chain links TRBV3-1 (or the pseudogene TRBV3-2) with TRBJ2-1; a possible D gene is TRBD2 (5 bases). V was pared by 1 base and J by 0 bases, with 10 bases between. The CDR3 covers 16 residues. Germline V gene lookup returns CDR1 LGHDT and CDR2 YNNKEL (reference sequence). The CDR3 loop reads CASSQVGESSYNEQFF. DNA of the CDR3: TGTGCCAGCAGCCAAGTCGGGGAAAGCTCCTACAATGAGCAGTTCTTC.

J is TRBJ2-5 and V is TRBV6-2 or TRBV6-3, with D hard to call. The CDR3 totals 12 residues. Germline assignment: CDR1 MNHEY and CDR2 SVGEGT. V was shortened by 6 bases and J by 5 bases, with 10 bases between the two germline ends. The chain's CDR3 is CASSPLMETQYF. DNA of the CDR3: TGTGCCAGCAGCCCCCTCATGGAGACCCAGTACTTC.

This clone appeared once. The rearrangement links TRBV24-1 to TRBJ2-3; possible D gene TRBD1, 5 bases. Per the germline V gene, CDR1 is KGHDR and CDR2 is SFDVKD. V was shortened by 0 bases and J by 6 bases, with 6 bases between the two germline ends. The CDR3 consists of 13 residues. In DNA, the CDR3 is TGTGCCACCAGTGATTTGGACAGCGATACGCAGTATTTT. Protein product: CATSDLDSDTQYF.

This chain links TRBV12-3 or TRBV12-4 with TRBJ1-1; no reliable D call. V shed 3 bases and J shed 7 bases, with 12 bases lying between them. The length of the CDR3 is 13 residues. The DNA for the CDR3 is TGTGCCAGCAGTTTCGCGGGTTACGGTGAAGCTTTCTTT. Its translation: CASSFAGYGEAFF.

V gene TRBV24-1 combines with J gene TRBJ2-5; D gene unclear. V was pared by 4 bases and J by 7 bases, with 9 bases between. This CDR3 comprises 12 residues. In germline, CDR1 is KGHDR, CDR2 SFDVKD. As DNA, the CDR3 is TGTGCCACCAGTGAAAATATTGGGACCCAGTACTTC. This codes for CATSENIGTQYF.

The chain uses TRBV6-5 and TRBJ1-1, with D possibly TRBD1 on 5 matching bases. With 4 bases removed from V and 0 bases from J, the gap between germline ends came to 15 bases. This CDR3 is built from 16 residues. Germline-derived CDR1 and CDR2 are MNHEY and SVGAGI. The CDR3 is CASSSRTGRMNTEAFF. CDR3 in DNA: TGTGCCAGCAGTTCCCGCACGGGACGGATGAACACTGAAGCTTTCTTT.

The V gene is TRBV5-1, the J gene TRBJ1-6; 8 bases map to TRBD1. Germline V gene lookup returns CDR1 SGHRS and CDR2 YFSETQ. With 4 bases clipped from V and 6 bases from J, the junction kept 3 bases outside the gene matches. The CDR3 extends over 14 amino acids. CDR3 DNA sequence: TGCGCCAGCAGCCGGGGACAGGCTAATTCACCCCTCCACTTT. As protein: CASSRGQANSPLHF.

The chain links TRBV27 to TRBJ1-3; D is undetermined. The CDR3 covers 15 residues. V lost 3 bases and J lost 1, with 10 bases in between. Germline assignment: CDR1 MNHEY and CDR2 SMNVEV (reference sequence). CDR3 nucleotides: TGTGCCAGCAGTTTCAGGCTTGAGTCTGGAAACACCATATATTTT. This encodes CASSFRLESGNTIYF.

This chain joins TRBV9 and TRBJ1-2; D not resolved. The CDR3 totals 12 residues. Germline values: CDR1 SGDLS, CDR2 YYNGEE. V lost 2 bases and J lost 4, with 6 bases in between. Here the CDR3 DNA reads TGTGCCAGCAGCGTCGGGTCCTATGGCTACACCTTC. Translation gives CASSVGSYGYTF.

The CDR3: CASSLALGLDQPQHF. In nucleotides, the CDR3 is TGTGCCAGCAGCTTAGCATTGGGTTTGGATCAGCCCCAGCATTTT. The chain employs TRBV7-2 and TRBJ1-5; D call uncertain. This CDR3 comprises 15 residues. V was pared by 0 bases and J by 5 bases, with 11 bases between. Per the germline V gene, CDR1 is SGHTA and CDR2 is FQGNSA.

In its sample, this clone was seen once. The rearrangement joins TRBV6-5 to TRBJ1-1; no reliable D call. Trimming removed 2 bases at V and 2 bases at J, with 6 bases between. CDR1 and CDR2 (germline): MNHEY, SVGAGI. The CDR3 length is 13 residues. The CDR3 DNA reads as TGTGCCAGCAGTTACGAGGGAAACACTGAAGCTTTCTTT. Translated, it gives CASSYEGNTEAFF.

J is TRBJ2-1 and V is TRBV7-2; D not resolved. This CDR3 contains 12 residues. CDR1 and CDR2 (germline): SGHTA, FQGNSA. With 3 bases removed from V and 7 bases from J, the gap between germline ends came to 7 bases. The CDR3 DNA follows: TGTGCCAGCAGCTTGGATAGTAATGAGCAGTTCTTC. Translating it yields CASSLDSNEQFF.

This clone was seen a single time. The chain employs TRBV9 and TRBJ2-6; possibly TRBD2 for D (7 bases). Between the trimmed V and J ends, which lost 4 bases and 0 bases, there was a span of 20 bases. This CDR3 comprises 19 residues. Per the germline V gene, CDR1 is SGDLS and CDR2 is YYNGEE. The CDR3 here is CASSPHLGGGGSGANVLTF. CDR3 nucleotide sequence: TGTGCCAGCAGCCCGCATTTAGGGGGGGGCGGCTCTGGGGCCAACGTCCTGACTTTC. The full variable domain, in which reference TRBV9 and TRBJ2-6 provide the parts outside the CDR3, is DSGVTQTPKHLITATGQRVTLRCSPRSGDLSVYWYQQSLDQGLQFLIQYYNGEERAKGNILERFSAQQFPDLHSELNLSSLELGDSALYFCASSPHLGGGGSGANVLTFGAGSRLTVL.

This clone occurred once. V usage is TRBV6-5 and J usage is TRBJ1-1, with D maybe TRBD1 (5 bases). The CDR3 extends over 14 amino acids. Trimming took off 0 bases at V and 4 bases at J, with 9 bases between the two ends. CDR1 and CDR2 from the germline V gene are MNHEY and SVGAGI. CDR3 sequence: CASSYSGQSTEAFF. In DNA, the CDR3 is TGTGCCAGCAGTTACTCGGGGCAGTCCACTGAAGCTTTCTTT.

The genes are TRBV30 and TRBJ1-6, with D possibly TRBD1 on 6 matching bases. V was cut by 2 bases and J by 11 bases, with 16 bases left in between. In germline, CDR1 is GTSNPN, CDR2 SVGIG (reference sequence). The CDR3 spans 14 residues. This CDR3 is CAWSPLQGAAPLHF. CDR3 bases: TGTGCCTGGAGTCCCCTACAGGGAGCCGCACCCCTCCACTTT.